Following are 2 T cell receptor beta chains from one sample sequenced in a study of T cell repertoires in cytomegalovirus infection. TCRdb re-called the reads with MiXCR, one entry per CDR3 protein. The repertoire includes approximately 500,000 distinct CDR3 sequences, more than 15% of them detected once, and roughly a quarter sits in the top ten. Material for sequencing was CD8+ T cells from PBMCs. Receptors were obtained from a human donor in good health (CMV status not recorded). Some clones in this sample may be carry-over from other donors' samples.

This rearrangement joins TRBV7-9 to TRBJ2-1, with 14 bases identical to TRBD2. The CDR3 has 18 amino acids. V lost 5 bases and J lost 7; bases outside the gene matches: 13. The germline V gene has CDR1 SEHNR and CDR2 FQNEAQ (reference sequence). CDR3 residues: CASSIRLAGGPRGNEQFF. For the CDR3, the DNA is TGTGCCAGCAGCATCAGACTAGCGGGAGGGCCTAGGGGGAATGAGCAGTTCTTC. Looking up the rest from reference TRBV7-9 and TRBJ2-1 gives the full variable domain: DTGVSQNPRHKITKRGQNVTFRCDPISEHNRLYWYRQTLGQGPEFLTYFQNEAQLEKSRLLSDRFSAERPKGSFSTLEIQRTEQGDSAMYLCASSIRLAGGPRGNEQFFGPGTRLTVL.

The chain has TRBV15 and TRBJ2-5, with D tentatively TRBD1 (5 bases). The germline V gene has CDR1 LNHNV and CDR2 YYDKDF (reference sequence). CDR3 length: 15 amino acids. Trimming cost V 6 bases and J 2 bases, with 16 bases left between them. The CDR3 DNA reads TGTGCCACCAGGCGTAAAAGGGGTATACAAGAGACCCAGTACTTC. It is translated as CATRRKRGIQETQYF.